This is a list of T cell receptor beta chains from one sample in a study of T cell changes during pregnancy in multiple sclerosis. The assay was immunoSEQ multiplex PCR, and TCRdb's table has in-frame clones only and misses some. The sample has about 84,000 clones; nearly 95% are singletons. The material sequenced was peripheral blood, taken in the second trimester of pregnancy. These receptors all come from a female donor in good health, enrolled as a control in a pregnancy study. Each CDR3 is given with its conserved first and last residue. D genes are given only for firm matches. Clone size, where shown, is once, few, many, or a class for clones that have expanded.

v_call: TRBV7-9; d_call: TRBD2; clone_size: -; j_call: TRBJ2-7; cdr3_nt: TGTGCCAGCAGCTTTGGGCTAGCGGGAACCTACGAGCAGTACTTC; cdr3_aa: CASSFGLAGTYEQYF
v_call: TRBV4-2; d_call: TRBD2; clone_size: -; j_call: TRBJ2-7; cdr3_nt: TGTGCCAGCAGCCAAGGGCGGACTAGCGGGGGCTACGAGCAGTACTTC; cdr3_aa: CASSQGRTSGGYEQYF
v_call: TRBV28; d_call: TRBD1; clone_size: -; j_call: TRBJ1-1; cdr3_nt: TGTGCCAGCAGTTACCCGGACAGGATGAACACTGAAGCTTTCTTT; cdr3_aa: CASSYPDRMNTEAFF
v_call: TRBV6-1; d_call: -; clone_size: -; j_call: TRBJ1-2; cdr3_nt: TGTGCCAGCAGTGAAGCGGCAGGCGCATATGGCTACACCTTC; cdr3_aa: CASSEAAGAYGYTF
v_call: TRBV7-9; d_call: -; clone_size: -; j_call: TRBJ2-5; cdr3_nt: TGTGCCAGCAGCTCCTTCGCGGGAGAGACCCAGTACTTC; cdr3_aa: CASSSFAGETQYF
v_call: TRBV23-1; d_call: TRBD1; clone_size: few; j_call: TRBJ1-1; cdr3_nt: TGCGCCAGCAGTCAATCAAATACAGGGGGCATTTATGCTTTCTTT; cdr3_aa: CASSQSNTGGIYAFF
v_call: TRBV2; d_call: -; clone_size: -; j_call: TRBJ2-2; cdr3_nt: TGTGCCAGCAGTGAAGCGGAGGGGGGGGAGCTGTTTTTT; cdr3_aa: CASSEAEGGELFF
v_call: TRBV6-5; d_call: -; clone_size: -; j_call: TRBJ1-1; cdr3_nt: TGTGCCAGCAGCAGGGGGAACACTGAAGCTTTCTTT; cdr3_aa: CASSRGNTEAFF
v_call: TRBV5-1; d_call: TRBD1; clone_size: -; j_call: TRBJ2-5; cdr3_nt: TGCGCCAGCAGCTCCCCCGGACAGGGTGGAGAGACCCAGTACTTC; cdr3_aa: CASSSPGQGGETQYF
v_call: TRBV2; d_call: -; clone_size: -; j_call: TRBJ1-1; cdr3_nt: TGTGCCAGCAGTCTGAGGGTACGTCCTGAAGCTTTCTTT; cdr3_aa: CASSLRVRPEAFF
v_call: TRBV4-2; d_call: -; clone_size: -; j_call: TRBJ2-7; cdr3_nt: TGTGCCAGCAGCCAACAGGGAAGGAGCGAGCAGTACTTC; cdr3_aa: CASSQQGRSEQYF
v_call: TRBV2; d_call: TRBD2; clone_size: -; j_call: TRBJ2-5; cdr3_nt: TGTGCCAGCAGTGGACAGCGGGAGAACCAAGAGACCCAGTACTTC; cdr3_aa: CASSGQRENQETQYF
v_call: TRBV14; d_call: TRBD1; clone_size: -; j_call: TRBJ2-2; cdr3_nt: TGTGCCAGCAGCAGTCAGGGGGCTAACACCGGGGAGCTGTTTTTT; cdr3_aa: CASSSQGANTGELFF
v_call: TRBV4-2; d_call: -; clone_size: -; j_call: TRBJ2-5; cdr3_nt: TGTGCCAGCAGCCAAGAAAGTGACTCCCAAGAGACCCAGTACTTC; cdr3_aa: CASSQESDSQETQYF
v_call: TRBV5-4; d_call: TRBD2; clone_size: -; j_call: TRBJ2-2; cdr3_nt: TGTGCCAGCAGCACCGCCGAGACCCCTAGCGGGAGGGCCACCGGGGAGCTGTTTTTT; cdr3_aa: CASSTAETPSGRATGELFF
v_call: TRBV7-9; d_call: -; clone_size: -; j_call: TRBJ2-3; cdr3_nt: TGTGCCAGCAGCCCCCATGCAGATACGCAGTATTTT; cdr3_aa: CASSPHADTQYF
v_call: TRBV28; d_call: -; clone_size: -; j_call: TRBJ1-1; cdr3_nt: TGTGCCAGCCGAAACGGGGGGGACACTGAAGCTTTCTTT; cdr3_aa: CASRNGGDTEAFF
v_call: TRBV2; d_call: TRBD1; clone_size: once; j_call: TRBJ1-5; cdr3_nt: TGTGCCAGTACAGGGGAAAGGGGGGGCAATCAGCCCCAGCATTTT; cdr3_aa: CASTGERGGNQPQHF
v_call: TRBV27; d_call: TRBD2; clone_size: -; j_call: TRBJ2-1; cdr3_nt: TGTGCCAGCAGACTAGCGGGAGAGGGCTACAATGAGCAGTTCTTC; cdr3_aa: CASRLAGEGYNEQFF
v_call: TRBV7-6; d_call: -; clone_size: -; j_call: TRBJ1-3; cdr3_nt: TGTGCCAGCAGCCCCGGGACTGACTCTGGAAACACCATATATTTT; cdr3_aa: CASSPGTDSGNTIYF
v_call: TRBV19; d_call: TRBD2; clone_size: -; j_call: TRBJ2-1; cdr3_nt: TGTGCCAGTAGTATAGGACGGCTAGCGGGATTCTACAATGAGCAGTTCTTC; cdr3_aa: CASSIGRLAGFYNEQFF
v_call: TRBV6-1; d_call: -; clone_size: -; j_call: TRBJ2-2; cdr3_nt: TGTGCCAGCAGTCTAAAAAGCCCCGGGGAGCTGTTTTTT; cdr3_aa: CASSLKSPGELFF
v_call: TRBV29-1; d_call: -; clone_size: -; j_call: TRBJ1-1; cdr3_nt: TGCAGCGTTGGATCGGGGGTTGAAGCTTTCTTT; cdr3_aa: CSVGSGVEAFF
v_call: TRBV7-9; d_call: -; clone_size: few; j_call: TRBJ1-5; cdr3_nt: TGTGCCAGCAGCTCCTCGGAGCCCCACCAGCCCCAGCATTTT; cdr3_aa: CASSSSEPHQPQHF
v_call: TRBV6-4; d_call: TRBD1; clone_size: -; j_call: TRBJ2-1; cdr3_nt: TGTGCCAGCAGTCCATCCGGGACAGGGTTGGTCAATGAGCAGTTCTTC; cdr3_aa: CASSPSGTGLVNEQFF
v_call: TRBV5-1; d_call: TRBD1; clone_size: -; j_call: TRBJ1-1; cdr3_nt: TGCGCCAGTAGGGGACAGACGAACACTGAAGCTTTCTTT; cdr3_aa: CASRGQTNTEAFF
v_call: TRBV28; d_call: TRBD2; clone_size: -; j_call: TRBJ2-7; cdr3_nt: TGTGCCAGCAGTTTGTTCGGTGCGGGGGACGAGCAGTACTTC; cdr3_aa: CASSLFGAGDEQYF
v_call: TRBV11-2; d_call: TRBD2; clone_size: -; j_call: TRBJ2-1; cdr3_nt: TGTGCCAGCAGCAAACCGGGACTAGCGGCCTACAATGAGCAGTTCTTC; cdr3_aa: CASSKPGLAAYNEQFF
v_call: TRBV9; d_call: TRBD1; clone_size: -; j_call: TRBJ2-7; cdr3_nt: TGTGCCAGCAGCGTCCACCATACAGGGGACGAGCAGTACTTC; cdr3_aa: CASSVHHTGDEQYF
v_call: TRBV19; d_call: -; clone_size: -; j_call: TRBJ2-5; cdr3_nt: TGTGCCAGTAGTATAGCCCCTCAGGGGAGAGAGACCCAGTACTTC; cdr3_aa: CASSIAPQGRETQYF
v_call: TRBV29-1; d_call: TRBD1; clone_size: once; j_call: TRBJ2-3; cdr3_nt: TGCAGCGTCGAGGGACAGTTTCGCACAGATACGCAGTATTTT; cdr3_aa: CSVEGQFRTDTQYF
v_call: TRBV5-1; d_call: -; clone_size: -; j_call: TRBJ2-1; cdr3_nt: TGCGCCAGCAGCTTGGAGGGGCACAGCTCCTACAATGAGCAGTTCTTC; cdr3_aa: CASSLEGHSSYNEQFF
v_call: TRBV5-1; d_call: TRBD2; clone_size: -; j_call: TRBJ2-1; cdr3_nt: TGCGCCAGCAGCTCGGGACTAGCGGGACGCTACAATGAGCAGTTCTTC; cdr3_aa: CASSSGLAGRYNEQFF
v_call: TRBV6-1; d_call: TRBD1; clone_size: -; j_call: TRBJ2-3; cdr3_nt: TGTGCCAGCAGTGATCAAACCGGGACAGGGTCCGATACGCAGTATTTT; cdr3_aa: CASSDQTGTGSDTQYF
v_call: TRBV6-6; d_call: -; clone_size: -; j_call: TRBJ2-1; cdr3_nt: TGTGCCAGCAGTTTGCAGGGTTTCGGCAATGAGCAGTTCTTC; cdr3_aa: CASSLQGFGNEQFF
v_call: TRBV7-8; d_call: TRBD2; clone_size: -; j_call: TRBJ2-2; cdr3_nt: TGTGCCAGCAGCTCTAAGCCATTCGATGGGGGACTAGCGGGAAATACCGGGGAGCTGTTTTTT; cdr3_aa: CASSSKPFDGGLAGNTGELFF
v_call: TRBV6-5; d_call: -; clone_size: -; j_call: TRBJ1-1; cdr3_nt: TGTGCCAGCAGTTACTCGACAGGTCACACTGAAGCTTTCTTT; cdr3_aa: CASSYSTGHTEAFF
v_call: TRBV28; d_call: TRBD1; clone_size: once; j_call: TRBJ1-4; cdr3_nt: TGTGCCAGCAGTGGGGGGGGACAGGGGTTTGAAAAACTGTTTTTT; cdr3_aa: CASSGGGQGFEKLFF
v_call: TRBV6-6; d_call: -; clone_size: few; j_call: TRBJ2-3; cdr3_nt: TGTGCCAGCAGTTCGCCCCAAGCGGATACGCAGTATTTT; cdr3_aa: CASSSPQADTQYF
v_call: TRBV27; d_call: TRBD2; clone_size: -; j_call: TRBJ2-3; cdr3_nt: TGTGCCAGCAGTTCACTAGCGGCCAGCACAGATACGCAGTATTTT; cdr3_aa: CASSSLAASTDTQYF
v_call: TRBV19; d_call: -; clone_size: -; j_call: TRBJ2-3; cdr3_nt: TGTGCCAGTACCCTAGGCCTAGCCCCCCTAGCGGATACGCAGTATTTT; cdr3_aa: CASTLGLAPLADTQYF
v_call: TRBV28; d_call: -; clone_size: -; j_call: TRBJ2-7; cdr3_nt: TGTGCCAGCAGTTTCAACCCGGGGGACTCCTACGAGCAGTACTTC; cdr3_aa: CASSFNPGDSYEQYF